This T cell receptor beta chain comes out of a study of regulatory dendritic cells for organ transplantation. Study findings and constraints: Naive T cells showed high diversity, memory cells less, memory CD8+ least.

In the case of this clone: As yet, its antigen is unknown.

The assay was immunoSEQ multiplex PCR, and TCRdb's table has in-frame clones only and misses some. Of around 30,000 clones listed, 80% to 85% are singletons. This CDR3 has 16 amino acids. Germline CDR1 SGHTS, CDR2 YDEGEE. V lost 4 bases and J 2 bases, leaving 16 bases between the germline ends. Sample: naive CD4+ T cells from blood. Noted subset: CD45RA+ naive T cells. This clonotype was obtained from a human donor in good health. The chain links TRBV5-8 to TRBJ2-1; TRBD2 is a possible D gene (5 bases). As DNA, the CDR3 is TGTGCCAGCAGCCGTCTCCCCCCTAGCACCTACAATGAGCAGTTCTTC. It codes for CASSRLPPSTYNEQFF. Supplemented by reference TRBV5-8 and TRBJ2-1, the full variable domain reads EAGVTQSPTHLIKTRGQQATLRCSPISGHTSVYWYQQALGLGLQFLLWYDEGEERNRGNFPPRFSGRQFPNYSSELNVNALELEDSALYLCASSRLPPSTYNEQFFGPGTRLTVL.